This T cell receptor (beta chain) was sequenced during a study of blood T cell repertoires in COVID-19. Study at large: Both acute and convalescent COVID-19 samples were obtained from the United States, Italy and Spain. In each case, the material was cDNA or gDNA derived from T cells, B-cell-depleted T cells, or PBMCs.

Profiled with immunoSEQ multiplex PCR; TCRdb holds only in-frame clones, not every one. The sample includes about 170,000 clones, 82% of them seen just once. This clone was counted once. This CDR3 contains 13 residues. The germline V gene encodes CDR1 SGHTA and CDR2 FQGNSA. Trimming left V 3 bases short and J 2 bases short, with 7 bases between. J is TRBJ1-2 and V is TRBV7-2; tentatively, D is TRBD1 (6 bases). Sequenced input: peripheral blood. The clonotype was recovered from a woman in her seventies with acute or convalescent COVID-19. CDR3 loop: CASSFDRNYGYTF. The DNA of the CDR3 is TGTGCCAGCAGCTTTGACAGGAACTATGGCTACACCTTC.